This T cell receptor (beta chain) originates from a study of cytomegalovirus exposure and HLA in healthy donors. General study results and limits: A later analysis linked a missense DCLRE1C variant to TCR beta V- and J-gene trimming.

In the PCR, 60 Vbeta and 13 Jbeta primers were used. Produced via immunoSEQ multiplex PCR; TCRdb's table is partial and in-frame only. In the table there are 200,000 to 250,000 clones, about 80% of which are singletons. Germline CDR1 SGHVS, CDR2 FQNEAQ. The CDR3 has 12 amino acids. Trimming cost V 8 bases and J 2 bases, with 9 bases left between them. Turning to this clone: Antigen unknown. Other DNA sequences in the sample encode the same CDR3.

Material for sequencing was PBMCs. The sequence was collected from a woman aged 40 to 55 in good health and CMV-seronegative. J is TRBJ2-5 and V is TRBV7-8, with D possibly being TRBD2 (5 bases). CDR3 sequence (DNA): TGTGCCAGCGGGAGAGAACAAGAGACCCAGTACTTC. Protein sequence: CASGREQETQYF.